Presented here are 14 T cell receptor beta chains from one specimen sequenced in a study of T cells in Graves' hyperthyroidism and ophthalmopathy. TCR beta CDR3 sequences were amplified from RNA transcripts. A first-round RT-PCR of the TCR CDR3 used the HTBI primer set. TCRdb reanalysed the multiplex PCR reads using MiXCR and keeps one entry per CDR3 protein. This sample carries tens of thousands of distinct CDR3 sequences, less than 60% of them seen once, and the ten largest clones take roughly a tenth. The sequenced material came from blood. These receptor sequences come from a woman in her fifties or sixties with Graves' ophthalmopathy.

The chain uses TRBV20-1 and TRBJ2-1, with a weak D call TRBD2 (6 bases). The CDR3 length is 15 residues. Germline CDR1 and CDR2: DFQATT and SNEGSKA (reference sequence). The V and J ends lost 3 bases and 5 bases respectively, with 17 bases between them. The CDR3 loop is CSARDGGSPNNEQFF. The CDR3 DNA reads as TGCAGTGCTAGGGACGGGGGTTCACCCAACAATGAGCAGTTCTTC.

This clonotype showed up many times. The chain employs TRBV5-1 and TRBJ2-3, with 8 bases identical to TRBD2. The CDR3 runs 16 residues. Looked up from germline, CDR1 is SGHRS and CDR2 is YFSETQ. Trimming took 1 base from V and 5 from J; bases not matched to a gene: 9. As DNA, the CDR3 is TGCGCCAGCAGCTTGCTCAGCGGGAGTGGGGGAGATACGCAGTATTTT. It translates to CASSLLSGSGGDTQYF.

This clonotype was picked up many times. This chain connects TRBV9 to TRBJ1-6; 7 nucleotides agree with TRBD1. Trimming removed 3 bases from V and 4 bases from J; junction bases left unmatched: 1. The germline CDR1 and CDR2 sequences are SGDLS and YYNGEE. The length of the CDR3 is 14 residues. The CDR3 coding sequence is TGTGCCAGCAGCGAACAGGGGTATAATTCACCCCTCCACTTT. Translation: CASSEQGYNSPLHF.

The CDR3 sequence: CSVVPPGSTTYEQYF. CDR3 bases: TGCAGCGTTGTCCCCCCTGGGTCTACCACCTACGAGCAGTACTTC. The chain combines TRBV29-1 with TRBJ2-7; D gene ambiguous. The CDR3 runs 15 residues. Trimming took off 4 bases at V and 2 bases at J, with 18 bases between the two ends. Germline V gene data show CDR1 as SQVTM and CDR2 as ANQGSEA.

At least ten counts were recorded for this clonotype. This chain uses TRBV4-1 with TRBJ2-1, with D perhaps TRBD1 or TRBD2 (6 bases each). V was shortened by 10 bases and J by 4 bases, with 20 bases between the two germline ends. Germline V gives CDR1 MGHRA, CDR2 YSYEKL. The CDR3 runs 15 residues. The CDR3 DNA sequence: TGCGCCACAACTCCCGGGGCGGGACAATACAATGAGCAGTTCTTC. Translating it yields CATTPGAGQYNEQFF.

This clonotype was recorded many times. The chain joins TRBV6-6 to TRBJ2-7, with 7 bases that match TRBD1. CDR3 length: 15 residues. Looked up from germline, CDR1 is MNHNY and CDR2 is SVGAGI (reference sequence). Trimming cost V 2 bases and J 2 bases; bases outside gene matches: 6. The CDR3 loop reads CASSYVRGTAYEQYF. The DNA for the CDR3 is TGTGCCAGCAGTTACGTCAGGGGGACGGCCTACGAGCAGTACTTC.

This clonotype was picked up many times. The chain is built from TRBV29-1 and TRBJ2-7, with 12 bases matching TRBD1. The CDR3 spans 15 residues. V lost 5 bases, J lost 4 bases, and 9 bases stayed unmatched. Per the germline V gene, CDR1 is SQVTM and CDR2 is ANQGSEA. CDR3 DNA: TGCAGCGTTTTTCAAGGGACAGGGGGCTTGTACGAGCAGTACTTC. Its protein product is CSVFQGTGGLYEQYF.

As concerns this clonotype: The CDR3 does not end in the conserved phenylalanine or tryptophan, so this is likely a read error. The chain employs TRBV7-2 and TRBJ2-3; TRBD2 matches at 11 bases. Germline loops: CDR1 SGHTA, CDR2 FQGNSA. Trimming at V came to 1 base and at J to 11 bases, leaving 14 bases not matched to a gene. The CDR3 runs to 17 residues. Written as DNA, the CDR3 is TGTGCCAGCAGCTTAGGGCTAGCGGGAGGAATTTTATACGAGCAGTATTGT. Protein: CASSLGLAGGILYEQYC.

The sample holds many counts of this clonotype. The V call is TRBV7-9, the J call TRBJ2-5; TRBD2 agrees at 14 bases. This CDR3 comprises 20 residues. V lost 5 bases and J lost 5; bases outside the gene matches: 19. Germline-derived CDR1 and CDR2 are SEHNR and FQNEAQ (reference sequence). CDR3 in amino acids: CASSPRLGTSGGLLRETQYF. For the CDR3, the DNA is TGTGCCAGCAGCCCACGCTTAGGGACTAGCGGGGGACTACTCCGGGAGACCCAGTACTTC.

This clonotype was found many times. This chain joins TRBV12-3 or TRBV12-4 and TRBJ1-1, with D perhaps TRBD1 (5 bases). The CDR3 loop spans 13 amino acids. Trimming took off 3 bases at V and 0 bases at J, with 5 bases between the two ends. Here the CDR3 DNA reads TGTGCCAGCAGTTTCAGGGTGAACACTGAAGCTTTCTTT. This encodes CASSFRVNTEAFF.

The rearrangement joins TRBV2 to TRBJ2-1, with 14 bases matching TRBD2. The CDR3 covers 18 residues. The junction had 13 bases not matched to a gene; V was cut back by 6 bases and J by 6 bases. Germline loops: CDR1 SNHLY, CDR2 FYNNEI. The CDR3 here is CASSQAPTGTSGGNEQFF. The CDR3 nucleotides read TGTGCCAGCAGCCAAGCCCCCACCGGGACTAGCGGGGGCAATGAGCAGTTCTTC.

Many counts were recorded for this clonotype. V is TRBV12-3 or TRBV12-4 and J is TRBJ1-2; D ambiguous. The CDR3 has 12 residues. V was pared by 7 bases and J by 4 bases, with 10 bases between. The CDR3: CASTTGSYGYTF. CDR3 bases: TGTGCCAGCACGACCGGGAGCTATGGCTACACCTTC.

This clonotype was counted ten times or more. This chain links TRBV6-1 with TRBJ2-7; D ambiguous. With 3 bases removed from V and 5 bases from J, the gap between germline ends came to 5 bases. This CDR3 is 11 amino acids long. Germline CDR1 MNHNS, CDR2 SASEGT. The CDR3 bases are TGTGCCAGCAGTGACCTTAACGAGCAGTACTTC. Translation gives CASSDLNEQYF.

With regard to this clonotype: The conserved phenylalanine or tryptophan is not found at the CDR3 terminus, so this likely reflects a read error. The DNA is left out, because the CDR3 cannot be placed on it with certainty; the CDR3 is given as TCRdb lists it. CDR3 sequence: CASSPNMTSGRGPPTSST. V and J are TRBV5-5 and TRBJ2-7; the D call of TRBD2 is as the table states it, not checked on the DNA. The CDR3 has 18 amino acids, counting both end residues. Germline V gene lookup returns CDR1 SGHKS and CDR2 YYEKEE (reference sequence).